This T cell receptor beta chain originates from a study of STAT5B mutations in CD4+ large granular lymphocyte leukemia. Study-level points and caveats: Patient CD4-sorted repertoires stayed more clonal than healthy ones after leukemic-clone removal. 8/27 top patient clones versus 2/35 control clones were TRBV06-family.

Sequenced by immunoSEQ multiplex PCR; TCRdb stores in-frame clones only, minus some. The table lists about 24,000 clones, 60% to 80% of them singletons, with about 0.6% in the top ten. In its sample, this clone was seen once. Its antigen is not known. V was pared by 9 bases and J by 0 bases, with 12 bases between. Germline V gives CDR1 MNHNS, CDR2 SASEGT. The CDR3 spans 14 residues. This clonotype was sampled from a human donor in good health. The sequencing sample was made of CD4+ T cells from blood buffy coats. The rearrangement links TRBV6-1 to TRBJ1-5; D not resolved. The CDR3 bases are TGTGCCAGTTCTGGCGGATTTAGCAATCAGCCCCAGCATTTT. It specifies CASSGGFSNQPQHF.